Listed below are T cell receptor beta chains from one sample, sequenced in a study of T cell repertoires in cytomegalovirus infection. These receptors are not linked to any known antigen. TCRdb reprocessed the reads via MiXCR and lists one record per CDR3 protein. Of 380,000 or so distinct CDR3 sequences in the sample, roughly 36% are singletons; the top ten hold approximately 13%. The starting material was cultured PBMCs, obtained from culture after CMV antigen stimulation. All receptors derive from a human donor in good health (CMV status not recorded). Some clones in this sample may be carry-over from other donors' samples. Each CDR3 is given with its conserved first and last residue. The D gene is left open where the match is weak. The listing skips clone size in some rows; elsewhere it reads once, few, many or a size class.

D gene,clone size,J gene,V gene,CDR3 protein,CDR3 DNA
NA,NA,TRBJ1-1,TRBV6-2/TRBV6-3,CASSYPQGRVNTEAFF,TGTGCCAGCAGTTACCCCCAGGGGAGGGTTAACACTGAAGCTTTCTTT
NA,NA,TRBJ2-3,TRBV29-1,CSVEVMRQGTDTQYF,TGCAGCGTTGAAGTAATGAGACAGGGCACAGATACGCAGTATTTT
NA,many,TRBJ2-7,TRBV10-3,CAISDGGVSVNYEQYF,TGTGCCATCAGTGACGGCGGAGTTAGCGTAAACTACGAGCAGTACTTC
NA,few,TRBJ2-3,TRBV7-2,CASSLALGTDTQYF,TGTGCCAGCAGCTTAGCGCTGGGCACAGATACGCAGTATTTT
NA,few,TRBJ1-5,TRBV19,CASSYQEGFNQPQHF,TGTGCCAGTAGTTATCAAGAAGGATTCAATCAGCCCCAGCATTTT
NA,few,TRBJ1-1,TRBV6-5,CASSWTAIVMNTEAFF,TGTGCCAGCAGTTGGACAGCCATAGTCATGAACACTGAAGCTTTCTTT
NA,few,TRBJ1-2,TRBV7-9,CASSLPSEGNRYTF,TGTGCCAGCAGCCTTCCATCCGAGGGGAATCGCTACACCTTC
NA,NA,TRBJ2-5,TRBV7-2,CASSSLGGAGVLETQYF,TGTGCCAGCAGCTCCCTTGGGGGGGCAGGGGTTCTCGAGACCCAGTACTTC
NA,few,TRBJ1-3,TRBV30,CASRGGPDGNTIYF,TGTGCTTCGAGGGGGGGCCCCGATGGAAACACCATATATTTT
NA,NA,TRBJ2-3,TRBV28,CASSSPGAGNLLDTQYF,TGTGCCAGCAGTTCCCCAGGGGCCGGAAATCTACTGGATACGCAGTATTTT
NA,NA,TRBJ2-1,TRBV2,CASMRGKFF,TGTGCCAGCATGAGGGGAAAGTTCTTC
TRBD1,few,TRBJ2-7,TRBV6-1,CASSRQGNEQYF,TGTGCCAGCAGTAGACAGGGCAACGAGCAGTACTTC
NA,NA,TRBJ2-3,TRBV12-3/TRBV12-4,CASSWGGAPTDTQYF,TGTGCCAGCAGTTGGGGCGGGGCCCCCACAGATACGCAGTATTTT
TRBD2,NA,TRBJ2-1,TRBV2,CASSGKLAGRENEQFF,TGTGCCAGCAGCGGGAAACTAGCGGGAAGGGAAAATGAGCAGTTCTTC
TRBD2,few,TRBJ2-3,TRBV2,CASSSPGLAGSMQYF,TGTGCCAGCAGTTCCCCGGGACTAGCGGGATCTATGCAGTATTTT
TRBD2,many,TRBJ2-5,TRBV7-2,CASSLGHSSGAYF,TGTGCCAGCAGCTTAGGCCATTCTAGCGGGGCGTACTTC
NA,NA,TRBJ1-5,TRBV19,CASSWDISNQPQHF,TGTGCCAGTAGTTGGGACATTTCCAATCAGCCCCAGCATTTT
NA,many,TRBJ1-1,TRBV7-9,CASSTPSGEAFF,TGTGCCAGCAGCACTCCCTCCGGAGAAGCTTTCTTT
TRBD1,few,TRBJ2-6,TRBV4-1,CASSLVQGALGANVLTF,TGCGCCAGCAGCCTGGTTCAGGGGGCGCTGGGGGCCAACGTCCTGACTTTC
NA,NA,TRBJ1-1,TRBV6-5,CASSYNRYLNTEAFF,TGTGCCAGCAGTTACAACAGGTACCTGAACACTGAAGCTTTCTTT
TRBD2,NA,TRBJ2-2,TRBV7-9,CASSREGLPTGELFF,TGTGCCAGCAGCCGTGAGGGACTACCCACCGGGGAGCTGTTTTTT
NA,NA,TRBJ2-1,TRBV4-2,CASSQDGVTSLEQFF,TGTGCCAGCAGCCAAGACGGCGTTACCTCACTCGAGCAGTTCTTC
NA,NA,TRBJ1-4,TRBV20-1,CSARDQGTNEKLFF,TGCAGTGCTAGAGATCAGGGAACTAATGAAAAACTGTTTTTT
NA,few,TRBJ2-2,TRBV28,CASRVSPWKAGELFF,TGTGCCAGCAGAGTTTCCCCCTGGAAGGCCGGGGAGCTGTTTTTT
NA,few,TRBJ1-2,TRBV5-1,CASREQVTDYGYTF,TGCGCCAGCAGAGAACAGGTCACGGACTATGGCTACACCTTC
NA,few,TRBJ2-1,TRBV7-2,CASSFGETRGYNEQFF,TGTGCCAGCAGCTTCGGGGAGACCCGGGGATACAATGAGCAGTTCTTC
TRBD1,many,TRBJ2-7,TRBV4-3,CASSRYRDSSYEQYF,TGCGCCAGCAGCCGATACCGGGACAGCTCCTACGAGCAGTACTTC
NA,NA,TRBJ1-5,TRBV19,CASSVTASNQPQHF,TGTGCCAGTAGCGTTACAGCTAGCAATCAGCCCCAGCATTTT
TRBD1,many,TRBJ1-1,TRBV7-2,CASSSRTGMNTEAFF,TGTGCCAGCAGCTCCCGGACAGGGATGAACACTGAAGCTTTCTTT
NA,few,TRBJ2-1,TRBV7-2,CASSFRGHNEQFF,TGTGCCAGCAGCTTCCGGGGCCACAATGAGCAGTTCTTC
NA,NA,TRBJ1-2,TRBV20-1,CSAPLQGLAGGYGYTF,TGCAGTGCTCCTTTACAGGGACTCGCCGGGGGGTATGGCTACACCTTC
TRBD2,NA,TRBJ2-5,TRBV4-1,CASSHTAGLAKSETQYF,TGCGCCAGCAGCCATACCGCGGGACTAGCGAAGAGTGAGACCCAGTACTTC
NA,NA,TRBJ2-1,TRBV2,CASTFLRGDYNEQFF,TGTGCCAGCACTTTTCTAAGGGGCGACTACAATGAGCAGTTCTTC
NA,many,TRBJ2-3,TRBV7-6,CASSLIKQDTQYF,TGTGCCAGCAGCTTAATCAAGCAAGATACGCAGTATTTT
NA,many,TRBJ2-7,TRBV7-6,CASSNQGFYEQYF,TGTGCCAGCAGCAACCAGGGATTCTACGAGCAGTACTTC
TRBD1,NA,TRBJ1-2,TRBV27,CASRMTGSYGYTF,TGTGCCAGCAGAATGACAGGGTCCTATGGCTACACCTTC
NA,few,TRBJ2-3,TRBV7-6,CASSSGLGFADTQYF,TGTGCCAGCAGCTCCGGGCTGGGGTTTGCAGATACGCAGTATTTT
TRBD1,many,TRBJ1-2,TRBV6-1,CASSIGGRGFGYTF,TGTGCCAGCAGTATAGGGGGCCGCGGGTTTGGCTACACCTTC
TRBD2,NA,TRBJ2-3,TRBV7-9,CASSHRRLAANTDTQYF,TGTGCCAGCAGCCATCGAAGACTAGCGGCCAACACAGATACGCAGTATTTT
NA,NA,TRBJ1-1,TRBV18,CASSPRRDGEAFF,TGTGCCAGCTCACCTAGACGGGACGGTGAAGCTTTCTTT
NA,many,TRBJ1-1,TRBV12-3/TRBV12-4,CASSLGGGTEAFF,TGTGCCAGCAGCCTGGGGGGTGGCACTGAAGCTTTCTTT
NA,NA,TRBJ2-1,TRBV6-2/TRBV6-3,CASRGPGHRSNEQFF,TGTGCCAGCAGGGGACCGGGACATCGTTCCAATGAGCAGTTCTTC
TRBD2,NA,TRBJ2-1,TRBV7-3,CASSRGGGAASYNEQFF,TGTGCCAGCAGCCGGGGGGGTGGAGCGGCCTCCTACAATGAGCAGTTCTTC
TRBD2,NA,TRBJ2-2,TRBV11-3,CASSLERWLAGRSNTGELFF,TGTGCCAGCAGCTTAGAAAGGTGGCTAGCGGGACGATCGAACACCGGGGAGCTGTTTTTT
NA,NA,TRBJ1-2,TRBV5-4,CASSSEQGGTF,TGTGCCAGCAGCTCGGAACAGGGAGGCACCTTC
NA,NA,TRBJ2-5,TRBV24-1,CATSEVGNRETQYF,TGTGCCACCAGTGAGGTGGGGAATCGAGAGACCCAGTACTTC
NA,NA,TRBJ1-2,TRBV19,CASSILADRGYTF,TGTGCCAGTAGTATCCTGGCGGACAGAGGCTACACCTTC
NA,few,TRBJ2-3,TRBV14,CASSQDRVGRFTDTQYF,TGTGCCAGCAGCCAAGATCGGGTCGGGCGGTTCACAGATACGCAGTATTTT
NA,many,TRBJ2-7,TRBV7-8,CASSLDRRYEQYF,TGTGCCAGCAGCTTAGATCGACGCTACGAGCAGTACTTC
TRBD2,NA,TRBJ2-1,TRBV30,CAWSALAGGRNEQFF,TGTGCCTGGAGTGCACTAGCGGGAGGGAGGAATGAGCAGTTCTTC
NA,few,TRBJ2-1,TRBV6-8,CASSYGGMGDEQFF,TGTGCCAGCAGTTACGGCGGTATGGGGGATGAGCAGTTCTTC
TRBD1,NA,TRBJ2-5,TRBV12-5,CASAEQGAETQYF,TGTGCTAGTGCTGAGCAGGGGGCCGAGACCCAGTACTTC
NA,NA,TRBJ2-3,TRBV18,CASSPTISGSTDTQYF,TGTGCCAGCTCACCAACTATCAGCGGCAGCACAGATACGCAGTATTTT
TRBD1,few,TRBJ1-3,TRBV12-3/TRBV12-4,CASSLGQGVGNTIYF,TGTGCCAGCAGTTTAGGACAGGGGGTCGGAAACACCATATATTTT
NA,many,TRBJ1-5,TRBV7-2,CASSVQENQPQHF,TGTGCCAGCAGCGTCCAGGAGAATCAGCCCCAGCATTTT